Given below is one T cell receptor beta chain in context. These data belong to a study of regulatory T cells in long-lasting Graves disease. The authors built TCR beta libraries using iRepertoire HTBI primers and Arm-PCR of CDR3 regions. TCRdb passed the multiplex PCR reads through MiXCR, listing each CDR3 protein once. The sample has approximately 440,000 distinct CDR3 sequences; 23% are singletons. This CDR3 contains 13 residues. Germline V gives CDR1 SGHTA, CDR2 FQGTGA. The ends lost 5 bases at V and 5 bases at J; junction bases unmatched: 5. Time point here: persistent/refractory GD, antithyroid drugs over 5 years with positive TRAb. The TCR library used RNA extracted from PBMCs.

The chain couples TRBV7-3 to TRBJ2-5; 7 nucleotides align to TRBD2. The sequence derives from a female donor with Graves disease. The starting material was peripheral blood mononuclear cells (PBMCs), obtained when the disease was refractory, from a patient treated with antithyroid drugs. CDR3 nucleotides: TGTGCCAGCAGCAGACAGCGGGGCGAGACCCAGTACTTC. Translated, it gives CASSRQRGETQYF.